The 24 T cell receptor beta chains reported below all come from one sample, sequenced in a study of naive and memory T cell subsets. TCR cDNA received a 3' ligated oligonucleotide that carried a UMI. Four PCR rounds used nested alpha and beta constant region primers plus the SP2 primer. TCRdb ran MiXCR on the 5' RACE reads and lists one entry per CDR3 protein. The table has 55,000 to 70,000 distinct CDR3 sequences, 7.2% seen once. These receptors all come from a male donor in good health.

A few counts support this clonotype. The genes are TRBV12-3 or TRBV12-4 and TRBJ2-5; weak D call: TRBD1 (6 bases). Trimming shortened V by 5 bases and J by 4 bases, and 17 bases separated the two germline ends. The CDR3 covers 15 residues. The CDR3 region has the DNA TGTGCCAGCAGTCCGAATACAGGGTATCGAGAGACCCAGTACTTC. Protein sequence: CASSPNTGYRETQYF.

This clonotype was observed at least ten times. The chain couples TRBV30 to TRBJ2-4, with no clear D. V dropped 0 bases and J dropped 0 bases, with 12 bases sitting between them. This CDR3 contains 16 residues. The V gene's germline CDR1 is GTSNPN and CDR2 SVGIG (reference sequence). The CDR3, as DNA: TGTGCCTGGAGTGTAAACGTCGGCCTAGCCAAAAACATTCAGTACTTC. Protein: CAWSVNVGLAKNIQYF.

This chain connects TRBV2 to TRBJ1-5, with D unresolved. Germline V CDR1 and CDR2: SNHLY, FYNNEI. V lost 7 bases to trimming and J lost 1 base, with 11 bases between them. The CDR3 has 14 residues. CDR3 residues: CASMEAVSNQPQHF. As DNA, the CDR3 is TGTGCCAGCATGGAGGCGGTCAGCAATCAGCCCCAGCATTTT.

The J gene is TRBJ2-3, the V gene TRBV6-5; 9 bases map to TRBD2. V lost 10 bases, J lost 0 bases, and 8 bases stayed unmatched. Germline values: CDR1 MNHEY, CDR2 SVGAGI. CDR3 length: 15 amino acids. The CDR3 loop reads CATRVLAGSTDTQYF. The CDR3 region has the DNA TGTGCCACACGCGTCCTAGCGGGGAGCACAGATACGCAGTATTTT.

This clonotype was picked up many times. The chain has TRBV2 and TRBJ2-1, with 7 bases matching TRBD2. The ends lost 7 bases at V and 5 bases at J; junction bases unmatched: 14. The CDR3 has 16 residues. Per germline, CDR1 SNHLY and CDR2 FYNNEI. For the CDR3, the DNA is TGTGCCAGCATTCAGGAGGGAGCTAGCGGAAACAATGAGCAGTTCTTC. Protein product: CASIQEGASGNNEQFF.

This rearrangement joins TRBV11-2 to TRBJ2-7; 7 nucleotides match TRBD2. V was clipped by 3 bases and J by 7 bases; unmatched bases: 9. In germline, CDR1 is SGHAT, CDR2 FQNNGV. The CDR3 extends over 14 amino acids. In DNA form, the CDR3 reads TGTGCCAGCAGCTTGGCGGGAGAAAGCCGTGAGCAGTACTTC. Its protein is CASSLAGESREQYF.

This clonotype was seen a handful of times. The gene calls are TRBV5-1 and TRBJ2-3; 11 bases are a match to TRBD2. Germline V lookup: CDR1 SGHRS, CDR2 YFSETQ. The V gene end was trimmed by 4 bases and the J gene end by 0 bases; junction bases not matched to a gene: 10. The CDR3 is made up of 18 amino acids. CDR3 bases: TGCGCCAGCAGCCTGCTAGCGGGGGGCACATCTAGCACAGATACGCAGTATTTT. Translation gives CASSLLAGGTSSTDTQYF.

This clonotype was found many times. The J gene is TRBJ1-1, the V gene TRBV18; D remains ambiguous. Trimming pared 1 base from V and 0 bases from J, leaving 6 bases between. CDR1 and CDR2 from the germline V gene are KGHSH and LQKENI. The CDR3 has 14 residues. This CDR3 is CASSPQGLNTEAFF. DNA of the CDR3: TGTGCCAGCTCACCACAAGGCTTGAACACTGAAGCTTTCTTT.

The V gene is TRBV7-6, the J gene TRBJ2-6; D remains unclear. Germline CDR1 SGHVS, CDR2 FNYEAQ. The length of the CDR3 is 16 residues. Trimming left V 5 bases short and J 2 bases short, with 13 bases between. The CDR3 spells CASSPPARAGANVLTF. CDR3 bases: TGTGCCAGCAGCCCCCCAGCCCGGGCTGGGGCCAACGTCCTGACTTTC.

This clonotype turned up a few times. The chain recombines TRBV11-2 with TRBJ2-2; D might be TRBD2 (6 bases). V dropped 0 bases and J dropped 7 bases, with 9 bases sitting between them. CDR3 length: 14 residues. Per germline, CDR1 SGHAT and CDR2 FQNNGV. DNA of the CDR3: TGTGCCAGCAGCTTAGATCTGGGGGGCGGGGAGCTGTTTTTT. Amino acid sequence: CASSLDLGGGELFF.

This clonotype was counted at least ten times. J is TRBJ1-1 and V is TRBV5-1; D is undetermined. Trimming took 4 bases from V and 1 from J, leaving 8 bases between them. The CDR3 has 13 residues. Per germline, CDR1 SGHRS and CDR2 YFSETQ. The CDR3 DNA sequence: TGCGCCAGCAGCGGGTCGGGGAACACTGAAGCTTTCTTT. This translates into CASSGSGNTEAFF.

This clonotype was counted a few times. Here the CDR3 reads CASSYSAVSSYEQYF. The CDR3 DNA follows: TGTGCCAGCAGTTACTCTGCGGTCAGCTCCTACGAGCAGTACTTC. This sequence joins TRBV6-5 and TRBJ2-7; D unresolved. There are 15 residues in the CDR3. Trimming left V 0 bases short and J 0 bases short, with 9 bases between. CDR1 and CDR2 from the germline V gene are MNHEY and SVGAGI.

In its sample, this clonotype was seen a few times. The chain uses TRBV29-1 and TRBJ1-2, with no clear D. The germline CDR1 and CDR2 sequences are SQVTM and ANQGSEA. V dropped 7 bases and J dropped 8 bases, with 11 bases sitting between them. The CDR3 has 10 residues. The CDR3 region has the DNA TGCAGCGCGGACCCAAACGGCTACACCTTC. Translating gives CSADPNGYTF. The variable domain in full, with the rest retrieved from reference TRBV29-1 and TRBJ1-2, is SAVISQKPSRDICQRGTSLTIQCQVDSQVTMMFWYRQQPGQSLTLIATANQGSEATYESGFVIDKFPISRPNLTFSTLTVSNMSPEDSSIYLCSADPNGYTFGSGTRLTVV.

This chain joins TRBV10-2 and TRBJ2-7, with a possible D match to TRBD2 (5 bases). The V end was cut by 8 bases, the J end by 0 bases, with 11 bases between. The CDR3 runs to 13 residues. Germline lookup yields CDR1 WSHSY and CDR2 SAAADI. This chain's CDR3 is CASGRDNSYEQYF. In DNA form, the CDR3 reads TGCGCCAGCGGCCGGGATAACTCCTACGAGCAGTACTTC.

In this sample, this clonotype turned up many times. The chain uses TRBV3-1 and TRBJ2-4, with 10 bases that match TRBD2. This CDR3 spans 20 amino acids. Per the germline V gene, CDR1 is LGHDT and CDR2 is YNNKEL (reference sequence). V lost 6 bases and J lost 0; bases outside the gene matches: 17. Here the CDR3 DNA reads TGTGCCAGCAGTCAAAGACGCGGGGCTAGCGGGGGACTAGCCAAAAACATTCAGTACTTC. Protein sequence: CASSQRRGASGGLAKNIQYF. The full variable domain, its missing parts supplied by reference TRBV3-1 and TRBJ2-4, is DTAVSQTPKYLVTQMGNDKSIKCEQNLGHDTMYWYKQDSKKFLKIMFSYNNKELIINETVPNRFSPKSPDKAHLNLHINSLELGDSAVYFCASSQRRGASGGLAKNIQYFGAGTRLSVL.

This clonotype was seen more than once but under ten times. The V gene is TRBV5-1, the J gene TRBJ2-5, with D possibly TRBD2 on 6 matching bases. Germline CDR1 SGHRS, CDR2 YFSETQ. CDR3 length: 15 amino acids. V was clipped by 3 bases and J by 0 bases, with 12 bases between them. CDR3 nucleotides: TGCGCCAGCAGCTCAGGGACTTCCAACCAAGAGACCCAGTACTTC. Its protein is CASSSGTSNQETQYF.

The chain combines TRBV15 with TRBJ2-7; 8 nucleotides agree with TRBD1. V lost 3 bases to trimming and J lost 2 bases; unmatched junction nucleotides: 3. The CDR3 loop spans 14 amino acids. Germline V CDR1 and CDR2: LNHNV, YYDKDF (reference sequence). The CDR3 loop reads CATSSRQGPYEQYF. In nucleotides, the CDR3 is TGTGCCACCAGCAGTAGACAGGGGCCCTACGAGCAGTACTTC.

The chain carries TRBV20-1 and TRBJ2-1; 7 bases match TRBD2. Germline V gene lookup returns CDR1 DFQATT and CDR2 SNEGSKA (reference sequence). CDR3 length: 11 residues. V was clipped by 3 bases and J by 9 bases; unmatched bases: 2. The CDR3 region has the DNA TGCAGTGCTAGGGGGGGGTCTGAGCAGTTCTTC. Encoded protein: CSARGGSEQFF.

This clonotype was seen repeatedly, ten times or more. The genes are TRBV4-1 and TRBJ2-4, with a possible D match to TRBD2 (6 bases). The CDR3 has 17 residues. With 0 bases removed from V and 1 base from J, the gap between germline ends came to 13 bases. Germline CDR1 and CDR2: MGHRA and YSYEKL. CDR3 amino acids: CASSQDGYGSAKNIQYF. In nucleotides, the CDR3 is TGCGCCAGCAGCCAAGACGGGTACGGGAGTGCCAAAAACATTCAGTACTTC.

The J gene is TRBJ2-7, the V gene TRBV3-1; D gene unclear. This CDR3 contains 11 residues. With 0 bases removed from V and 6 bases from J, the gap between germline ends came to 3 bases. Germline V gene lookup returns CDR1 LGHDT and CDR2 YNNKEL (reference sequence). In DNA form, the CDR3 reads TGTGCCAGCAGCCAAGAGCGCGAGCAGTACTTC. Amino acids: CASSQEREQYF.

This clonotype turned up a few times. The J gene is TRBJ2-1, the V gene TRBV7-9; TRBD1 matches at 7 bases. Germline-derived CDR1 and CDR2 are SEHNR and FQNEAQ (reference sequence). Trimming removed 5 bases from V and 12 bases from J; junction bases left unmatched: 10. The CDR3 totals 13 residues. For the CDR3, the DNA is TGTGCCAGCAGCCCTGCATCCAGACAGGGGCAGTTCTTC. Protein product: CASSPASRQGQFF.

The V call is TRBV3-1, the J call TRBJ2-3; maybe TRBD1 (5 bases). V dropped 1 base and J dropped 0 bases, with 11 bases sitting between them. Germline CDR1 and CDR2: LGHDT and YNNKEL (reference sequence). There are 16 residues in the CDR3. For the CDR3, the DNA is TGTGCCAGCAGCCAAGGGGGCGTGGTGAGCACAGATACGCAGTATTTT. It encodes CASSQGGVVSTDTQYF.

This clonotype was seen many times. V usage is TRBV6-1 and J usage is TRBJ1-1; D call uncertain. The CDR3 totals 11 residues. Germline V CDR1 and CDR2: MNHNS, SASEGT. V dropped 6 bases and J dropped 7 bases, with 9 bases sitting between them. The CDR3 sequence: CASRETLEAFF. CDR3 bases: TGTGCCAGCAGAGAGACACTTGAAGCTTTCTTT.

The J gene is TRBJ2-2, the V gene TRBV13; TRBD1 might be the D (5 bases). From germline, CDR1 is PRHDT and CDR2 FYEKMQ (reference sequence). CDR3 size: 14 residues. The ends were cut back, 6 bases at V and 5 bases at J, with 13 bases in the middle. The CDR3 spells CASSRGLRTGELFF. The CDR3 region has the DNA TGTGCCAGCAGTAGGGGCCTTAGGACCGGGGAGCTGTTTTTT.